One sample yielded the 24 T cell receptor delta chains listed below, sequenced in a study of γδ T cells in repeated Plasmodium falciparum infection. Vgamma9/Vdelta2+ and Vdelta2-negative gammadelta T cells were flow-sorted from PBMC for bulk sequencing. TCRdb reanalysed the multiplex PCR reads with CATT. Of 75,000 to 95,000 delta-chain clones in the sample, 0.8% to 1% are singletons; the top ten hold more than 9%. Sequencing used gamma-delta T cells from blood. The receptors originated from a pool of human donors (malaria-infected and uninfected, not separated).

This clone has more than one count but fewer than ten. TCRdb assigns this DNA the protein of a much larger clone, which departs from its translation at residue 12; this likely reflects a read error, and the protein shown comes from translating the DNA. The gene calls are TRDV2 and TRDJ1; 10 bases fit TRDD3. Here the J gene came from matching the DNA to germline, since TCRdb omits it. CDR3 length: 18 amino acids. Looked up from germline, CDR1 is GEAIGNYY and CDR2 is EKD. V was clipped by 0 bases and J by 1 base; unmatched bases: 10. The CDR3, as DNA: TGTGCCTGTGACACCCCTTTAGGTGGGGGATACCTCACCGATAAACTCATCTTT. Residues: CACDTPLGGGYLTDKLIF.

This clone has at least ten counts. The translation of this DNA and the TCRdb protein of a much larger clone differ at residue 12, probably owing to a read error; the protein shown here is translated from the DNA. V is TRDV1 and J is TRDJ1, with 12 bases matching TRDD3. Germline V gene lookup returns CDR1 TSWWSYY and CDR2 QGS. This CDR3 has 22 amino acids. Losses at the gene ends were 6 bases for V and 3 bases for J; bases not matched to a gene: 26. CDR3 sequence: CALGDFPSVRGTLGDTPDKLIF. The CDR3 bases are TGTGCTCTTGGAGATTTCCCTTCTGTGAGGGGGACACTGGGGGATACACCCGATAAACTCATCTTT.

This clone has more than one count but fewer than ten. It differs at one base from a far larger clone, so likely a read error. Other DNA sequences in this sample translate to the same CDR3. The chain has TRDV2 and TRDJ1; 7 bases line up with TRDD3. TCRdb leaves out the J gene; it was filled in here by matching the DNA to germline. CDR3 length: 15 amino acids. Germline values: CDR1 GEAIGNYY, CDR2 EKD. CDR3 amino acids: CACDTLGSNTDKLIF. CDR3 nucleotides: TGTGCCTGTGACACACTGGGGTCTAACACTGATAAACTCATCTTT.

This clone was detected only a few times. TCRdb shows a much larger clone's protein in place of this DNA's translation, and the two differ at residue 4, likely through a read error; the protein shown is translated from the DNA. This rearrangement joins TRDV1 to TRDJ1; 7 nucleotides agree with TRDD3. No J gene is reported in TCRdb; it was inferred here by comparing the DNA with germline. Looked up from germline, CDR1 is TSWWSYY and CDR2 is QGS. The CDR3 is 18 residues long. CDR3 nucleotide sequence: TGTGCTCTTGAGGAAGAACCAACGGTGGGGGAGTACACCGATAAACTCATCTTT. Its protein is CALEEEPTVGEYTDKLIF.

About this clone: A far larger clone differs by one base, so this is likely a read error. This sample also contains other DNA sequences that code for the same CDR3. The chain combines TRDV2 with TRDJ1; TRDD3 aligns across 13 bases. The J gene was not available in TCRdb and was assigned here by matching the DNA to germline segments. J gave up 10 bases and V 7 bases, and 23 bases lay outside the gene matches. The CDR3 is made up of 18 amino acids. Germline V gives CDR1 GEAIGNYY, CDR2 EKD. The CDR3 protein is CACDELLGDTRASKGLIF. The CDR3 DNA is TGTGCCTGCGACGAACTACTGGGGGATACGCGCGCAAGTAAAGGACTCATCTTT.

This clone appeared a few times. A far larger clone differs by one base, so this is likely a read error. Other nucleotide sequences from this sample produce the same CDR3. The CDR3 loop is CALGDLPRRDRTSLTYTDKLIF. DNA of the CDR3: TGTGCTCTTGGGGATCTTCCCAGGAGGGACCGTACATCGTTAACTTACACCGATAAACTCATCTTT. The chain has TRDV1 and TRDJ1; perhaps TRDD2 as D (5 bases). No J gene is reported in TCRdb; it was inferred here by comparing the DNA with germline. V was shortened by 3 bases and J by 0 bases, with 32 bases between the two germline ends. This CDR3 region has 22 residues. Germline V CDR1 and CDR2: TSWWSYY, QGS.

As for this clone: Translating this DNA gives a protein that differs at residue 14 from the TCRdb one, which belongs to a much larger clone; a read error is likely, and the protein shown is this translation. J is TRDJ1 and V is TRDV3, with 8 bases matching TRDD3. This CDR3 contains 19 residues. Germline CDR1 is TVYSNPD and CDR2 is GDNSRS (reference sequence). Germline trimming cut 3 bases from V and 13 bases from J; bases unmatched to any gene: 34. CDR3 region: CAFYLAFPPSFGGCASGIF. For the CDR3, the DNA is TGTGCCTTCTACCTGGCCTTCCCTCCATCTTTTGGGGGATGCGCAAGCGGCATCTTT.

This clone was detected ten times or more. A far larger clone is off by one base, so a read error is likely. It is unclear where the CDR3 begins or ends on the DNA, so no DNA is shown, and the CDR3 is as TCRdb lists it. The genes are TRDV2 and TRDJ1; the table's D gene call, TRDD3, was not cross checked with the DNA. Germline V gives CDR1 GEAIGNYY, CDR2 EKD. The CDR3 comprises 20 residues, both ends counted. CDR3 region: CACDTVGWGIRQIHTDKPIF.

At least ten counts were recorded for this clone. The genes are TRDV2 and TRDJ1; tentatively, D is TRDD2 (6 bases). CDR1 GEAIGNYY and CDR2 EKD come from the germline V gene. The CDR3 runs 21 residues. Trimming removed 2 bases from V and 4 bases from J, with 34 bases in between. This chain's CDR3 is CACDILKPPTQSGSKIDKLIF. The DNA of the CDR3 is TGTGCCTGTGACATCCTGAAACCTCCTACGCAATCCGGGTCCAAGATCGATAAACTCATCTTT.

Many counts were recorded for this clone. The amino acid sequence in TCRdb belongs to a much larger clone and departs from this DNA's translation at residue 9, likely a sequencing read error; the sequence shown is translated from the DNA. The chain carries TRDV2 and TRDJ1; TRDD3 matches at 8 bases. The J gene, not given by TCRdb, was assigned here from a germline match of the nucleotide sequence. CDR3 length: 14 amino acids. Trimming at V came to 3 bases and at J to 3 bases, leaving 5 bases not matched to a gene. From germline, CDR1 is GEAIGNYY and CDR2 EKD. In DNA, the CDR3 is TGTGCCTGTGACCGGGGATACACCGCCGATAAACTCATCTTT. Residues: CACDRGYTADKLIF.

Turning to this clone: The protein given by TCRdb reflects a much larger clone and differs at residue 11 from this DNA's translation, likely from a read error; the protein shown is the DNA's translation. This chain joins TRDV1 and TRDJ1, with 8 nucleotides matching TRDD2. TCRdb does not report a J gene; here it was assigned by matching the DNA to germline references. J lost 0 bases, V lost 3 bases, and 21 bases had no gene match. Germline loops: CDR1 TSWWSYY, CDR2 QGS. The CDR3 totals 21 residues. The CDR3 DNA is TGTGCTCTTGGGGACGCAACCTTCCTAAAAAGTACTGGGCTTTACACCGATAAACTCATCTTT. This sequence encodes CALGDATFLKSTGLYTDKLIF.

There are many counts of this clone. The chain is built from TRDV1 and TRDJ1; weak D call: TRDD3 (8 bases). The CDR3 is 20 residues long. From germline, CDR1 is TSWWSYY and CDR2 QGS. Between the trimmed V and J ends, which lost 3 bases and 0 bases, there was a span of 26 bases. This CDR3 reads CALGDYLSYVWGKYTDKLIF. The CDR3 DNA follows: TGTGCTCTTGGGGATTACCTTTCCTACGTCTGGGGGAAGTACACCGATAAACTCATCTTT.

This clone was seen only a few times. TCRdb shows a much larger clone's protein in place of this DNA's translation, and the two differ at residue 6, likely through a read error; the protein shown is translated from the DNA. The gene calls are TRDV1 and TRDJ1, with TRDD3 identical over 8 bases. The CDR3 runs to 12 residues. Germline CDR1 and CDR2: TSWWSYY and QGS. Germline trimming cut 9 bases from V and 11 bases from J; bases unmatched to any gene: 11. This chain's CDR3 is CALFEPTGGLIF. CDR3 DNA sequence: TGTGCTCTCTTTGAGCCTACTGGGGGTCTCATCTTT.

Note on this clone: TCRdb's listed protein matches a much larger clone and diverges from this DNA's translation at residue 12, likely through a read error; the protein shown comes from the DNA. The chain uses TRDV2 and TRDJ1; 11 bases align to TRDD3. The J gene comes from matching the DNA to germline here; TCRdb lacks it. Looked up from germline, CDR1 is GEAIGNYY and CDR2 is EKD. This CDR3 region has 20 residues. The V gene end was trimmed by 0 bases and the J gene end by 3 bases; junction bases not matched to a gene: 17. The CDR3 DNA reads as TGTGCCTGTGACACCGTAGGTCCTGGGGGATACAAAAGGCTTTCCGATAAACTCATCTTT. Translating it yields CACDTVGPGGYKRLSDKLIF.

Only a few counts were recorded for this clone. A read error is likely here: a far larger clone is one base away. Other nucleotide sequences from this sample produce the same CDR3. The chain employs TRDV1 and TRDJ1; 12 bases match TRDD3. CDR3 size: 19 residues. From germline, CDR1 is TSWWSYY and CDR2 QGS. The CDR3 nucleotides read TGTGCTCTCGGGGTTATTCCTACTGGGGGATACATAAGCGCCGATAAACTCATCTTT. Protein product: CALGVIPTGGYISADKLIF.

Concerning this clone: Given a far larger clone just one base away, this is likely a sequencing read error. Other nucleotide sequences in the sample specify the same CDR3. The J gene is TRDJ1, the V gene TRDV1, with D maybe TRDD3 (5 bases). CDR1 and CDR2 from the germline V gene are TSWWSYY and QGS. This CDR3 has 18 amino acids. The CDR3 DNA reads TGCGCTCTTGGGGCAAAACCCTTTGGGAGATATGCCGTGAATAAACTCATCTTT. This gives the protein CALGAKPFGRYAVNKLIF.

A word on this clone: A far larger clone is one nucleotide away, so this likely arose from a read error. Within the sample, other DNA sequences also encode this same CDR3. The DNA of the CDR3 is TGTGCTTATAGGAGATTCTTTGCCTTTCCCCCGAGTACTGGGGGATACGCCGATAAACTCATCTTT. Translated: CAYRRFFAFPPSTGGYADKLIF. The chain uses TRAV38-2/DV8 and TRDJ1, with 13 positions matching TRDD3. Assignment of the J gene here rests on matching the DNA to germline, because TCRdb gives none. Germline CDR1 and CDR2: TSESDYY and QEAYKQQN. The CDR3 covers 22 residues. Germline trimming cut 2 bases from V and 3 bases from J; bases unmatched to any gene: 22.

This clone was recorded a few times. Since a far larger clone is one base different, this is likely a read error. Other DNA sequences in this specimen translate into the identical CDR3. The CDR3: CACDTPWDTKGPYTDKLIF. CDR3 nucleotides: TGTGCCTGTGACACCCCATGGGACACTAAAGGCCCGTACACCGATAAACTCATCTTT. The chain uses TRDV2 and TRDJ1; D is unresolved. TCRdb records no J gene; here it was assigned by comparing the DNA to germline. Trimming pared 0 bases from V and 0 bases from J, leaving 22 bases between. Per the germline V gene, CDR1 is GEAIGNYY and CDR2 is EKD. The CDR3 is 19 residues long.

About this clone itself: The TCRdb protein, from a much larger clone, departs from this DNA's translation at residue 12, likely by read error; the protein shown derives from the DNA. This chain joins TRDV1 and TRDJ1; D is possibly TRDD3 (6 bases). Here the J gene was assigned by germline matching of the DNA, as TCRdb has none. The V gene lost 4 bases and the J gene lost 3 bases, with 36 bases spanning the gap. The CDR3 extends over 22 amino acids. Looked up from germline, CDR1 is TSWWSYY and CDR2 is QGS. The CDR3 loop reads CALGGPSYTKKNMKGIPDKLIF. In nucleotides, the CDR3 is TGTGCTCTTGGGGGTCCTTCGTATACAAAAAAGAACATGAAGGGGATTCCCGATAAACTCATCTTT.

As to this clone: One base separates it from a far larger clone, so it is likely a read error. Other DNA sequences of this sample code for an identical CDR3. The CDR3 reads CACDTAFPDVLGDRCSWDTRQMFF. The DNA of the CDR3 is TGTGCCTGTGACACCGCGTTTCCCGACGTACTGGGGGACCGCTGCTCCTGGGACACCCGACAGATGTTTTTC. V and J are TRDV2 and TRDJ3; TRDD3 aligns across 9 bases. TCRdb offers no J gene call, so here the DNA was matched to germline to obtain one. Looked up from germline, CDR1 is GEAIGNYY and CDR2 is EKD. This CDR3 has 24 residues. V lost 0 bases, J lost 0 bases, and 20 bases stayed unmatched.

A note on this clone: A read error is the likely source, as a far larger clone sits one nucleotide away. The sample holds other DNA sequences that translate to the same CDR3. The chain links TRDV2 to TRDJ3, with 11 bases that match TRDD3. Here the J gene came from matching the DNA to germline, since TCRdb omits it. CDR3 length: 20 residues. CDR1 is GEAIGNYY and CDR2 is EKD in the germline V gene. J gave up 0 bases and V 7 bases, and 13 bases lay outside the gene matches. CDR3: CACDDLGDTASSWDTRQMFF. The CDR3 DNA sequence: TGTGCCTGCGACGACTTGGGGGATACGGCCAGCTCCTGGGACACCCGACAGATGTTTTTC.

In the case of this clone: A single base is all that separates this from a far larger clone, so a read error is likely. The V call is TRDV1, the J call TRDJ1; possibly TRDD2 or TRDD3 for D (5 bases each). As TCRdb names no J gene, one was assigned here on the basis of a DNA match to germline. From germline, CDR1 is TSWWSYY and CDR2 QGS. V lost 4 bases and J 0 bases, leaving 30 bases between the germline ends. The CDR3 length is 21 residues. CDR3 in DNA: TGTGCTCTTGGGGTTTTCCTCGATTGGGATCCCCTCCGACTGTACACCGATAAACTCATCTTT. Protein product: CALGVFLDWDPLRLYTDKLIF.

Turning to this clone: The protein recorded in TCRdb matches a much larger clone and deviates from this DNA's translation at residue 7, suggesting a read error; the protein here is obtained by translating the DNA. CDR3 DNA: TGTGCCTGTGACACCGTACCGGGGAAACACTCCTGGGACACCCGACAGATGTTTTTC. It yields the protein CACDTVPGKHSWDTRQMFF. The V call is TRDV2, the J call TRDJ3; D perhaps matches TRDD3 (5 bases). Since TCRdb gives no J gene, matching the DNA to germline was used here to assign it. The V and J ends lost 0 bases and 0 bases respectively, with 14 bases between them. This CDR3 comprises 19 residues. Per germline, CDR1 GEAIGNYY and CDR2 EKD.

This clone was seen a few times. This probably arose from a read error, given a far larger clone one base away. The same CDR3 is also encoded by other DNA sequences in this sample. This rearrangement joins TRDV2 to TRDJ1, with 9 bases lining up with TRDD3. Since TCRdb gives no J gene, matching the DNA to germline was used here to assign it. Germline V gene sequence: CDR1 GEAIGNYY, CDR2 EKD. The CDR3 is 20 residues long. CDR3 loop: CACDSPPGDTNAFYTDKLIF. The CDR3 DNA reads as TGTGCCTGTGACTCCCCCCCGGGGGATACAAACGCTTTCTACACCGACAAACTCATCTTT.